The clone carrying this TCR beta chain has only a few counts. The record originates from a study of low-dose radiotherapy and immunotherapy resistance in tumors. Study-level background: Cohort 2 was treated with 1 Gy per fraction every two weeks, amounting to 13 Gy across 26 weeks. The treatment that patients received was intravenous nivolumab 240 mg every two weeks plus ipilimumab 1 mg/kg every six weeks.

With V trimmed by 10 bases and J by 8 bases, 5 bases remained unmatched. CDR1 is SGHTA and CDR2 is FQGNSA in the germline V gene. CDR3 length: 13 amino acids. Time point specified: before trial treatment. Donors were dosed with nivolumab and ipilimumab; they also received aspirin, low-dose cyclophosphamide and low-dose radiotherapy. Those who qualified had advanced solid tumors (lacking tumor-infiltrating lymphocytes). TCR amplification involved about 19 PCR cycles with a constant-region primer and V-primer adapter. TCRdb re-called the reads through MiXCR, storing one row per CDR3 protein. Of some 45,000 distinct CDR3 sequences listed, 12% are singletons.

The chain combines TRBV7-2 with TRBJ2-1; TRBD2 agrees at 13 bases. The sample consisted of PBMCs, taken before treatment. This clonotype originated in a female donor with ovarian cancer. CDR3 amino acids: CANGLAGVYEQFF. In DNA form, the CDR3 reads TGTGCCAACGGACTAGCGGGAGTCTATGAGCAGTTCTTC.